This T cell receptor beta chain was recovered during a study of human thymus T cells. Whole-study findings and limits: It looked as if thymic and blood repertoires used V and J genes in a biased way.

Sequencing was performed with immunoSEQ multiplex PCR; in TCRdb, only in-frame clones are kept and a portion is missing. The table shows tens of thousands of clones, with 90% to 98% occurring only once. From resections taken during corrective heart surgery, the thymus tissue was obtained. Healthy Finnish infants undergoing corrective surgery for congenital heart defects were used as donors. This clone has just one count. Its cognate antigen is unknown. Germline V gene lookup returns CDR1 MNHEY and CDR2 SMNVEV (reference sequence). The CDR3 has 15 residues. Trimming stripped 1 base from V and 3 bases from J, with 10 bases between.

V and J are TRBV27 and TRBJ1-5; D is perhaps TRBD1 (5 bases). Sequencing used thymus tissue. The clonotype originates from a boy under three years old with a congenital heart defect but otherwise immunologically healthy. CDR3 nucleotide sequence: TGTGCCAGCAGTTTATTCGGGGGGTTCAATCAGCCCCAGCATTTT. Protein sequence: CASSLFGGFNQPQHF.